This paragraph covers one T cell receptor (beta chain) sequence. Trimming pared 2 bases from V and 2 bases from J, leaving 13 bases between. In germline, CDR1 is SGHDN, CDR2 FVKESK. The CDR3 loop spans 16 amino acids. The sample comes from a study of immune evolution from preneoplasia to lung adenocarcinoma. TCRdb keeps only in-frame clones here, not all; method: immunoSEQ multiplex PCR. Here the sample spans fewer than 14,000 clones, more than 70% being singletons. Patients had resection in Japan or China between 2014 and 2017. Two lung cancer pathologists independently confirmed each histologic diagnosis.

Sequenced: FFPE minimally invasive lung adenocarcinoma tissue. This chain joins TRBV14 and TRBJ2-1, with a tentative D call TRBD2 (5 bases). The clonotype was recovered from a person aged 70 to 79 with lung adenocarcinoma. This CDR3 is CASSQKLGIAYNEQFF. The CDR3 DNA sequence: TGTGCCAGCAGCCAAAAACTAGGAATCGCCTACAATGAGCAGTTCTTC.